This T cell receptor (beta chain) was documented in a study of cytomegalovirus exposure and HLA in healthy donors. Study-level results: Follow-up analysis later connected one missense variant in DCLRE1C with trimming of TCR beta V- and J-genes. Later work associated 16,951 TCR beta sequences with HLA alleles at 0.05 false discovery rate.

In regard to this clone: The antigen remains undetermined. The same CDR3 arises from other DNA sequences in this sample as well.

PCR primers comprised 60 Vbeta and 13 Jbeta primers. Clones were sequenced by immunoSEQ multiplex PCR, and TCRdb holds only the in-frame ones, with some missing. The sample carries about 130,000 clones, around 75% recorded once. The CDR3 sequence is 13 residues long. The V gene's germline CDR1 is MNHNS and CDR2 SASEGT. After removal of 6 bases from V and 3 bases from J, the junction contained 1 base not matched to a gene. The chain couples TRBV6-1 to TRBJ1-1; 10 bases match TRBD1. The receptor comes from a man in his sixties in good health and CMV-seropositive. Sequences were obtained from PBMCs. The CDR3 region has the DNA TGTGCCAGCAGCGGGACAGGGGACACTGAAGCTTTCTTT. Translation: CASSGTGDTEAFF.